These 13 T cell receptor beta chains were all obtained from the same sample, sequenced in a study of blood T cell repertoires in COVID-19. TCRdb keeps only in-frame clones here, not all; method: immunoSEQ multiplex PCR. The data hold 200,000 or so clones, with roughly 87% observed a single time. The sample comprised peripheral blood. These receptor sequences come from a man aged 40-49 years with active or convalescent COVID-19.

The chain's CDR3 is CASSLTGGTNEKLFF. CDR3 DNA sequence: TGTGCCAGCAGCTTGACAGGGGGTACTAATGAAAAACTGTTTTTT. The chain has TRBV5-5 and TRBJ1-4; 8 bases align to TRBD1. Germline CDR1 and CDR2: SGHKS and YYEKEE (reference sequence). This CDR3 region has 15 residues. The V gene end was trimmed by 1 base and the J gene end by 2 bases; junction bases not matched to a gene: 1.

This clone was detected only a few times. This chain connects TRBV28 to TRBJ1-2; a weak D match, TRBD1 (5 bases). V lost 4 bases to trimming and J lost 2 bases, with 11 bases between them. The CDR3 loop spans 14 amino acids. The germline V gene has CDR1 MDHEN and CDR2 SYDVKM. CDR3 DNA: TGTGCCAGCAGTTCCCCCAGGGAAAACTATGGCTACACCTTC. This codes for CASSSPRENYGYTF.

The genes are TRBV2 and TRBJ2-3; D remains unclear. Germline V gene data show CDR1 as SNHLY and CDR2 as FYNNEI. The CDR3 contains 13 residues. V was clipped by 3 bases and J by 2 bases, with 6 bases between them. The CDR3 here is CASSEEYTDTQYF. CDR3 nucleotide sequence: TGTGCCAGCAGTGAGGAGTACACAGATACGCAGTATTTT.

CDR3 in amino acids: CASSESVMGATNEKLFF. The CDR3 coding sequence is TGTGCCAGCAGTGAGTCGGTTATGGGCGCAACTAATGAAAAACTGTTTTTT. The chain recombines TRBV25-1 with TRBJ1-4; D is uncertain. Between the trimmed V and J ends, which lost 3 bases and 0 bases, there was a span of 14 bases. CDR1 MGHDK and CDR2 SYGVNS come from the germline V gene. The CDR3 is 17 residues long.

This clone was observed a single time. The rearrangement links TRBV24-1 to TRBJ1-2; unclear D gene. The CDR3 spans 13 residues. V shed 5 bases and J shed 8 bases, with 14 bases lying between them. The germline V gene has CDR1 KGHDR and CDR2 SFDVKD. CDR3 in DNA: TGTGCCACCAGTGCTGACGACATATCCGGCTACACCTTC. Its translation: CATSADDISGYTF.

The V call is TRBV18, the J call TRBJ1-1; D perhaps matches TRBD1 (5 bases). CDR1 is KGHSH, CDR2 LQKENI, per germline. V was pared by 3 bases and J by 0 bases, with 14 bases between. The CDR3 spans 16 residues. CDR3 nucleotides: TGTGCCAGCTCACCTCGGGGGACGGAACTGAACACTGAAGCTTTCTTT. It codes for CASSPRGTELNTEAFF. Together with reference TRBV18 and TRBJ1-1, the CDR3 gives the full variable domain: NAGVMQNPRHLVRRRGQEARLRCSPMKGHSHVYWYRQLPEEGLKFMVYLQKENIIDESGMPKERFSAEFPKEGPSILRIQQVVRGDSAAYFCASSPRGTELNTEAFFGQGTRLTVV.

The chain couples TRBV19 to TRBJ2-3; 7 nucleotides align to TRBD2. Trimming at V came to 3 bases and at J to 2 bases, leaving 8 bases not matched to a gene. The CDR3 is 16 residues long. Per the germline V gene, CDR1 is LNHDA and CDR2 is SQIVND (reference sequence). Here the CDR3 reads CASSIYPGGVTDTQYF. For the CDR3, the DNA is TGTGCCAGTAGTATTTATCCGGGGGGAGTCACAGATACGCAGTATTTT.

This rearrangement joins TRBV12-3 or TRBV12-4 to TRBJ1-2; possibly TRBD1 for D (6 bases). Trimming pared 10 bases from V and 11 bases from J, leaving 17 bases between. The CDR3 spans 11 residues. CDR3 nucleotides: TGTGCCACCGGAACAGGGTTTACGTACACCTTC. The encoded protein is CATGTGFTYTF.

The chain carries TRBV7-8 and TRBJ2-5; no reliable D call. V shed 1 base and J shed 5 bases, with 5 bases lying between them. Germline V gene sequence: CDR1 SGHVS, CDR2 FQNEAQ. There are 12 residues in the CDR3. The CDR3 sequence is CASSLDGETQYF. Written as DNA, the CDR3 is TGTGCCAGCAGCTTAGACGGTGAGACCCAGTACTTC.

The chain carries TRBV28 and TRBJ2-6; TRBD1 matches 8 bases. Trimming took 2 bases from V and 4 from J; bases not matched to a gene: 7. There are 17 residues in the CDR3. Germline values: CDR1 MDHEN, CDR2 SYDVKM. CDR3 sequence (DNA): TGTGCCAGCAGTTTAGTTGCAGGGGGCTCGGGGGCCAACGTCCTGACTTTC. Its translation is CASSLVAGGSGANVLTF.

V usage is TRBV2 and J usage is TRBJ1-2; D is uncertain. In germline, CDR1 is SNHLY, CDR2 FYNNEI. V was cut by 3 bases and J by 6 bases, with 23 bases left in between. The CDR3 extends over 17 amino acids. The CDR3 loop reads CASSDRGGPLPLNGYTF. The DNA for the CDR3 is TGTGCCAGCAGTGATAGAGGAGGCCCCCTCCCATTAAATGGCTACACCTTC.

The chain uses TRBV7-9 and TRBJ1-1; 11 positions match TRBD1. The CDR3 spans 14 residues. CDR1 and CDR2 (germline): SEHNR, FQNEAQ (reference sequence). V shed 6 bases, J shed 4 bases, and the junction held 4 bases outside the gene matches. In nucleotides, the CDR3 is TGTGCCAGCAGTCCAGGGACAGGGGGCACTGAAGCTTTCTTT. Its protein product is CASSPGTGGTEAFF.

The rearrangement uses TRBV2 and TRBJ1-1, with TRBD1 matching over 7 bases. The CDR3 has 14 amino acids. From germline, CDR1 is SNHLY and CDR2 FYNNEI. J gave up 6 bases and V 6 bases, and 10 bases lay outside the gene matches. CDR3 loop: CASRVAQGHAEAFF. CDR3 DNA: TGTGCCAGCAGGGTCGCACAGGGGCACGCTGAAGCTTTCTTT. The entire variable domain, with the rest obtained from reference TRBV2 and TRBJ1-1, is as follows: EPEVTQTPSHQVTQMGQEVILRCVPISNHLYFYWYRQILGQKVEFLVSFYNNEISEKSEIFDDQFSVERPDGSNFTLKIRSTKLEDSAMYFCASRVAQGHAEAFFGQGTRLTVV.